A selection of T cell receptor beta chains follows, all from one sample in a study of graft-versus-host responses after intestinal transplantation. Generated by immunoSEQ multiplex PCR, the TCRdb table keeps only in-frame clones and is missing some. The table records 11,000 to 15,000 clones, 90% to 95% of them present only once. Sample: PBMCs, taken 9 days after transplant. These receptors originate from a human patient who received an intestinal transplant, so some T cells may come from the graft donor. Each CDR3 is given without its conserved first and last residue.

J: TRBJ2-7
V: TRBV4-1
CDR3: ASSHPGLAAYEQY

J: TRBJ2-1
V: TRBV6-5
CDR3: ASSPGLAGGEQF

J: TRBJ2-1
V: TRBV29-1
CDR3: SVTPPDRAAQPEQF

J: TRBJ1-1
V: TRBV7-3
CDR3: ASKDSRYTEAF

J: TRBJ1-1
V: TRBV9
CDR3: ASSVGGRGLTEAF

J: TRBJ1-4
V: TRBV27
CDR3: ASSSLQGYNEKLF

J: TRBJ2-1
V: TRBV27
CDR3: ASSPQDLYNEQF

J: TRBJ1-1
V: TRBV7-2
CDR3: ASSQTGGIVMWDTEAF

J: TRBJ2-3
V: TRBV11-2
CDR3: ASSLAGQPRGTDTQY

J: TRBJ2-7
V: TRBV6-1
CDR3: ASSSGQGSSYEQY

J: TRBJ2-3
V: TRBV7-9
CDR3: ASSLTGQGGDTQY

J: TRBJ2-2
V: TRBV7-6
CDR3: ASSFNTGELF

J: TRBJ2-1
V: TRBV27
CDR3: ASSIPGQSSYNEQF

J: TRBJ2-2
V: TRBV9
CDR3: ASSVGRVNTGELF

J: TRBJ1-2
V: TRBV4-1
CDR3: ASSHGQAGYGYT

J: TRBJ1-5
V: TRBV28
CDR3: ASSLWTDNQPQH

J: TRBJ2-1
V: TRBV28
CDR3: ASSFPREYDNEQF

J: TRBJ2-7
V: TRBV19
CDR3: ASSISGGNYEQY

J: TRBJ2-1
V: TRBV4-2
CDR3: ASSHPARDSNSYNEQF

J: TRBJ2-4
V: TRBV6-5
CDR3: ASSYIGADIQY

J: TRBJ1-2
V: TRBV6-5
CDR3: ASSPTGDYGYT

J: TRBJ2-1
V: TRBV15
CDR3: ATSREGPGNPYNEQF

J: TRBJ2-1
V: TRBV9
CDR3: ASSPTPREGYNEQF

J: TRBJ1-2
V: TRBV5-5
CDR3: ASRLTFYGYT

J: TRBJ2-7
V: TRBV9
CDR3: ASSEREDLRWGEQY